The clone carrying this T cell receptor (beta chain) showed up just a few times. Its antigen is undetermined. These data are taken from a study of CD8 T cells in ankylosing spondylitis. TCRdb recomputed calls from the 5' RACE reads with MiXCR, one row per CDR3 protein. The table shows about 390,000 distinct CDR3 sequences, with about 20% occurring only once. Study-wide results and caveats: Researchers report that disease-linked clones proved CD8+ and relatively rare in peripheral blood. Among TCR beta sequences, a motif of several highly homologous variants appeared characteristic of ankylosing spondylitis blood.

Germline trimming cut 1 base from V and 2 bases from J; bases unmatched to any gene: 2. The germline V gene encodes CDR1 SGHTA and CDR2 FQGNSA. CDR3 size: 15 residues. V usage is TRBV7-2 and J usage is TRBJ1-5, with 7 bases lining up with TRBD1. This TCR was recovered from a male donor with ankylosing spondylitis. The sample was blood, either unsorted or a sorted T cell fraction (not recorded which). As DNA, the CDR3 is TGTGCCAGCAGCTTAGAAGGGGGCCGCAATCAGCCCCAGCATTTT. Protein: CASSLEGGRNQPQHF.